A selection of T cell receptor beta chains follows, all from one sample in a study of control samples from healthy donors and cancer patients. Measured with immunoSEQ multiplex PCR; TCRdb has only the in-frame clones, and not every one. The data hold about 28,000 clones, with 91% observed a single time. The sequencing input was PBMCs. All receptors derive from a man in his fifties or sixties with lung cancer. The CDR3 runs from the conserved cysteine through the conserved F or W. A D gene is named only where the DNA matches it firmly. Clone size, where shown, is once, few, many, or a class for clones that have expanded.

D,V,J,size,CDR3,DNA
.,TRBV5-4,TRBJ1-2,.,CASSLTGTLTPDYGYTF,TGTGCCAGCAGCTTGACCGGGACACTGACTCCTGACTATGGCTACACCTTC
.,TRBV7-9,TRBJ2-4,.,CASSSVDRKAKNIQYF,TGTGCCAGCAGCTCCGTTGACAGAAAAGCCAAAAACATTCAGTACTTC
.,TRBV5-1,TRBJ2-3,.,CASSLEGTQYF,TGCGCCAGCAGCTTGGAAGGTACGCAGTATTTT
TRBD2,TRBV4-1,TRBJ2-7,.,CASSQELAGTYEQYF,TGCGCCAGCAGCCAAGAATTAGCGGGGACCTACGAGCAGTACTTC
.,TRBV6-5,TRBJ2-1,.,CASRRDAPGEQFF,TGTGCCAGCAGGAGGGACGCCCCAGGGGAGCAGTTCTTC
TRBD1,TRBV11-2,TRBJ1-6,few,CASSLGTGLVDSPLHF,TGTGCCAGCAGCTTAGGGACAGGGCTCGTGGATTCACCCCTCCACTTT
.,TRBV3-1/TRBV3-2,TRBJ2-2,.,CASMLSDTGELFF,TGTGCCAGCATGTTGTCGGACACCGGGGAGCTGTTTTTT
TRBD1,TRBV7-9,TRBJ2-7,.,CASSSTMDRAFPYEQYF,TGTGCCAGCAGTTCTACGATGGACAGGGCCTTCCCCTACGAGCAGTACTTC
.,TRBV5-1,TRBJ2-3,.,CASSLAEDTDTQYF,TGCGCCAGCAGCTTGGCCGAGGACACAGATACGCAGTATTTT
.,TRBV18,TRBJ1-1,.,CASSRLEGTEAFF,TGTGCCAGCTCACGCCTAGAGGGCACTGAAGCTTTCTTT
.,TRBV9,TRBJ2-3,large,CASSVEALTDTQYF,TGTGCCAGCAGCGTAGAGGCTTTGACAGATACGCAGTATTTT
.,TRBV6-5,TRBJ1-2,.,CASRGGNFYGYTF,TGTGCCAGCAGGGGGGGTAACTTCTATGGCTACACCTTC
.,TRBV20-1,TRBJ2-5,.,CSVPKETQYF,TGCAGTGTCCCGAAAGAGACCCAGTACTTC
.,TRBV18,TRBJ2-2,.,CASSSVTNTGELFF,TGTGCCAGCTCATCGGTTACGAACACCGGGGAGCTGTTTTTT
TRBD1,TRBV2,TRBJ2-1,.,CASPTDRAPYNEQFF,TGTGCCAGCCCGACTGACAGGGCCCCCTACAATGAGCAGTTCTTC
.,TRBV19,TRBJ1-1,.,CAGWTQEAFF,TGTGCCGGTTGGACACAAGAAGCTTTCTTT